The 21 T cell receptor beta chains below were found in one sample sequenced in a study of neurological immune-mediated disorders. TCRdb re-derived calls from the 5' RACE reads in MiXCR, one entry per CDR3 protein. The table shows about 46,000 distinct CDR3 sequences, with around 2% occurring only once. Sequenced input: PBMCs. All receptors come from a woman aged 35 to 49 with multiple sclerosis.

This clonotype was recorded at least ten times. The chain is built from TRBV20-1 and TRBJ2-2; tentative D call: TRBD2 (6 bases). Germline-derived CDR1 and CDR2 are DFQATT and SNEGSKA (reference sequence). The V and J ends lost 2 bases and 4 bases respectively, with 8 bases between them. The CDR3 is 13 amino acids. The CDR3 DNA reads TGCAGTGCTAGAATGGGAGGCACCGGGGAGCTGTTTTTT. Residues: CSARMGGTGELFF.

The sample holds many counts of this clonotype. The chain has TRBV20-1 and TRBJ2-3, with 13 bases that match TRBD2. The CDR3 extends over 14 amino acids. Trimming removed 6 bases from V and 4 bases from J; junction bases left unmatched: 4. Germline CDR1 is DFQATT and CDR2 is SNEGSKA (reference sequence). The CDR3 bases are TGCAGTGCCCTCACTAGCGGGGGGGCAGATACGCAGTATTTT. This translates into CSALTSGGADTQYF.

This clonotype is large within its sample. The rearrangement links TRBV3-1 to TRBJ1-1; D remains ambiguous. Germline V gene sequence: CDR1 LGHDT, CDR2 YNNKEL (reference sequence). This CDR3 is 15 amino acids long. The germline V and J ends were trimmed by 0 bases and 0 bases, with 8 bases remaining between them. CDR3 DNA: TGTGCCAGCAGCCAAGATGTGGGGTTGAACACTGAAGCTTTCTTT. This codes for CASSQDVGLNTEAFF.

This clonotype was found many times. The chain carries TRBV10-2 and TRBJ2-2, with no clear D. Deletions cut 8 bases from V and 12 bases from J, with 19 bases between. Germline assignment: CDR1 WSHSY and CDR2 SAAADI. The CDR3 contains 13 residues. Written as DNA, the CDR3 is TGCGCCAGCCTCGGACGGAAACCGGTGAAGCTGTTTTTT. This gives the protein CASLGRKPVKLFF.

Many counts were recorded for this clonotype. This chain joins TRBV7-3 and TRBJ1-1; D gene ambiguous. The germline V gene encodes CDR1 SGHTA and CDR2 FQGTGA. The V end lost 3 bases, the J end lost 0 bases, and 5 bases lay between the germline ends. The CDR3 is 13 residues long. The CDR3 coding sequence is TGTGCCAGCAGCTTCTCAATGAACACTGAAGCTTTCTTT. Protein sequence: CASSFSMNTEAFF.

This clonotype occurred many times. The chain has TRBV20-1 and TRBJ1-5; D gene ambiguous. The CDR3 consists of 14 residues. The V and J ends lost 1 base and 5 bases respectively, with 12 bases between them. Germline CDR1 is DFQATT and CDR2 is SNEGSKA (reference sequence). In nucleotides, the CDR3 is TGCAGTGCTAGAGTGCCCAAGCGAGATCAGCCCCAGCATTTT. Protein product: CSARVPKRDQPQHF.

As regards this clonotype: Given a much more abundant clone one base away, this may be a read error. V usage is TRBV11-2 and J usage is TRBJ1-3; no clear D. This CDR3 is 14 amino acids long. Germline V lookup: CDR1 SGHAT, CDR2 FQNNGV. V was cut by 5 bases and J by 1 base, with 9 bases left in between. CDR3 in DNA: TGTGCCAGCAGCCAAACCGGGTCTGGAAACACCATATATTTT. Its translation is CASSQTGSGNTIYF.

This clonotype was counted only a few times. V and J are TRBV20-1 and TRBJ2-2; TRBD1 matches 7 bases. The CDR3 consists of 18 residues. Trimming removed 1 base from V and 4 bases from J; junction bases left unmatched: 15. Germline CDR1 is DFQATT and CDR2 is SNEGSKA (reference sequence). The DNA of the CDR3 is TGCAGTGCTAGAGTTGTAGGGGGCTACCCTCGGGGCACCGGGGAGCTGTTTTTT. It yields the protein CSARVVGGYPRGTGELFF.

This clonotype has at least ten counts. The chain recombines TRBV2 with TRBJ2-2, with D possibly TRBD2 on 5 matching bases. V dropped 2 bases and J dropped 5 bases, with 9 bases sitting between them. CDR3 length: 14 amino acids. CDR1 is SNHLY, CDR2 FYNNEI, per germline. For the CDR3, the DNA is TGTGCCAGCAGTGAAATCGGGGAAACCGGGGAGCTGTTTTTT. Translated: CASSEIGETGELFF.

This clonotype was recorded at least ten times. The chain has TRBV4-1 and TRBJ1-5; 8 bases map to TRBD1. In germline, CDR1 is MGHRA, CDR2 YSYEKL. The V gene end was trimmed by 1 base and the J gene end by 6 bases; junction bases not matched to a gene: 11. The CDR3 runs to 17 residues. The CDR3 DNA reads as TGCGCCAGCAGCCAAGCGCAAACTACAGGGGGGATTCAGCCCCAGCATTTT. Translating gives CASSQAQTTGGIQPQHF.

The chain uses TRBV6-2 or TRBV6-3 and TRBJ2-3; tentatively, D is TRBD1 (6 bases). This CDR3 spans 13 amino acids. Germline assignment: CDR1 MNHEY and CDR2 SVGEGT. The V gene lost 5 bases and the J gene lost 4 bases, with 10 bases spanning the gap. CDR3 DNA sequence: TGTGCCAGCAGTCCCCAGGGGTCAGATACGCAGTATTTT. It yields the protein CASSPQGSDTQYF.

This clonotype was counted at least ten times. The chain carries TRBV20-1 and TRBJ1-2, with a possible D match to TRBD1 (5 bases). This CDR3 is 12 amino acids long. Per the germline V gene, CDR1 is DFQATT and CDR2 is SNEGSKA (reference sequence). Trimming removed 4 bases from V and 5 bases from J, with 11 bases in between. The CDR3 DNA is TGCAGTGCTAACTATCCAGGGTATGGCTACACCTTC. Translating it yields CSANYPGYGYTF.

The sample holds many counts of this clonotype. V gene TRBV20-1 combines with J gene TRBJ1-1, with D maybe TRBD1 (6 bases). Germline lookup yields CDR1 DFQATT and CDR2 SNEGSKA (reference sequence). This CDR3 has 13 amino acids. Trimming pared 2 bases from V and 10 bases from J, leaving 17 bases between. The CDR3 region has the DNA TGCAGTGCTAGACAATATACAGGGTCGACAGCTTTCTTT. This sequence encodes CSARQYTGSTAFF.

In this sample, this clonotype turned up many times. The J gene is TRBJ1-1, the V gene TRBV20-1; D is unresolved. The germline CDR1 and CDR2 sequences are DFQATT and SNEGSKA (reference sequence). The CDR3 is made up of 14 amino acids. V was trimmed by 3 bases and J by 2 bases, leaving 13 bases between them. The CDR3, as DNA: TGCAGTGCTAGGCCCCAAGAGAGAAACACTGAAGCTTTCTTT. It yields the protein CSARPQERNTEAFF.

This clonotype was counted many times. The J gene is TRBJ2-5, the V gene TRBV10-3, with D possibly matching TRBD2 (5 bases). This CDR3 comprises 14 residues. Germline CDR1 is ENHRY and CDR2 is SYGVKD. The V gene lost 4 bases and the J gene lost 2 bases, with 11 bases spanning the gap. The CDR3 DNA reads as TGTGCCATCAGTGTCGGGCGGGCTCAAGAGACCCAGTACTTC. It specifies CAISVGRAQETQYF.

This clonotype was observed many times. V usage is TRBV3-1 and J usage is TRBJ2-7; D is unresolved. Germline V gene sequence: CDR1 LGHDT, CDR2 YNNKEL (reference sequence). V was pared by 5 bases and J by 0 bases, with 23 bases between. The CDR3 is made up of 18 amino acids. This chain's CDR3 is CASSSRAPLSRVSYEQYF. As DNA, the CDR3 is TGTGCCAGCAGCAGCCGGGCCCCCTTAAGTCGGGTCTCCTACGAGCAGTACTTC.

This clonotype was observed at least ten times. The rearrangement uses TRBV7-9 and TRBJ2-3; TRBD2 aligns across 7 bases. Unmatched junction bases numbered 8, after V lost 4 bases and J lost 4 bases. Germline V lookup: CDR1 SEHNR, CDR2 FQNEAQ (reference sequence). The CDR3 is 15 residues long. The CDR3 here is CASSSTSSPPDTQYF. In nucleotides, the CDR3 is TGTGCCAGCAGCTCGACTAGCAGCCCTCCAGATACGCAGTATTTT.

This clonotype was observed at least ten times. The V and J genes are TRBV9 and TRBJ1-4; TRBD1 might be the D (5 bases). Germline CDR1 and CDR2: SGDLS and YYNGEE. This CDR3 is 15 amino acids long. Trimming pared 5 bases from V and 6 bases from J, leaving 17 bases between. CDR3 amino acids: CASSKTDSRYEKLFF. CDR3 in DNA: TGTGCCAGCAGTAAGACAGATTCGCGGTATGAAAAACTGTTTTTT.

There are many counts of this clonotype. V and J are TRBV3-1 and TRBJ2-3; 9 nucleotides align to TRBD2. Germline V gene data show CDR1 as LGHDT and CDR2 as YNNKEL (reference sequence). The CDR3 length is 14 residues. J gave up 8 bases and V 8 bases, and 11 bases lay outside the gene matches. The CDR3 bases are TGTGCCAGCCAGCCGGCAGCGGGGGGTGGTACGCAGTATTTT. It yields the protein CASQPAAGGGTQYF.

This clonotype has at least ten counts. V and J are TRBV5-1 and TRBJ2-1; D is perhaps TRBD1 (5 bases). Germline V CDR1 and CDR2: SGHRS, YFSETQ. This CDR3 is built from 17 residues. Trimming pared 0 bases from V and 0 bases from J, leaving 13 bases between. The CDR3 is CASSLVARGISYNEQFF. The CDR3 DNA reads TGCGCCAGCAGCTTGGTGGCTAGGGGAATCTCCTACAATGAGCAGTTCTTC. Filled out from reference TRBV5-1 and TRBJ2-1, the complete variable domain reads KAGVTQTPRYLIKTRGQQVTLSCSPISGHRSVSWYQQTPGQGLQFLFEYFSETQRNKGNFPGRFSGRQFSNSRSEMNVSTLELGDSALYLCASSLVARGISYNEQFFGPGTRLTVL.

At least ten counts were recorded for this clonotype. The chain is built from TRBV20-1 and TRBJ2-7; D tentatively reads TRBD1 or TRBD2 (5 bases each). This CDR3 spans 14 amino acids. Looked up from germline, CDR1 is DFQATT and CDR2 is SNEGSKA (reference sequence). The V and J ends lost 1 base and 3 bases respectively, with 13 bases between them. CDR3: CSARADQRGYEQYF. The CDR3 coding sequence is TGCAGTGCTAGAGCAGATCAGAGGGGCTACGAGCAGTACTTC.